One and the same sample provided the 4 T cell receptor beta chains below, sequenced in a study of shared clonotypes between healthy human individuals. Using immunoSEQ multiplex PCR, the repertoire was profiled, and TCRdb retains in-frame clones only, with some absent. The sample consists of around 2,100,000 clones, roughly 94% of them appearing once. Naive-designated CD8 cells lacked CD45RO, were positively enriched for CCR7, and omitted terminally differentiated effector memory CD45RA+ cells. The sample comprised naive CD8+ T cells sorted from blood. Every receptor here comes from a man between 18 and 29 years old in good health.

Worth noting for this clone: The same CDR3 arises from other DNA sequences in this sample as well. The chain couples TRBV28 to TRBJ2-6; D remains ambiguous. Per germline, CDR1 MDHEN and CDR2 SYDVKM. This CDR3 region has 14 residues. Trimming cost V 3 bases and J 1 base, with 4 bases left between them. CDR3 loop: CASSLVSGANVLTF. The CDR3 DNA follows: TGTGCCAGCAGTTTGGTGTCTGGGGCCAACGTCCTGACTTTC.

The chain is built from TRBV14 and TRBJ2-7; D gene uncertain. V was pared by 6 bases and J by 1 base, with 13 bases between. CDR1 is SGHDN, CDR2 FVKESK, per germline. CDR3 size: 14 residues. CDR3 residues: CASSPLAVSYEQYF. CDR3 coding DNA: TGTGCCAGCAGTCCCCTGGCAGTTTCCTACGAGCAGTACTTC.

V and J are TRBV29-1 and TRBJ2-7, with 9 bases identical to TRBD2. The CDR3 is made up of 14 amino acids. Germline values: CDR1 SQVTM, CDR2 ANQGSEA. Trimming cost V 7 bases and J 6 bases; bases outside gene matches: 13. This chain's CDR3 is CSAAPAGGTFEQYF. CDR3 DNA: TGCAGCGCGGCCCCAGCGGGAGGTACATTCGAGCAGTACTTC.

A single count supports this clone. J is TRBJ1-1 and V is TRBV6-1; 10 nucleotides line up with TRBD1. Germline values: CDR1 MNHNS, CDR2 SASEGT. J gave up 5 bases and V 6 bases, and 9 bases lay outside the gene matches. CDR3 length: 15 residues. In nucleotides, the CDR3 is TGTGCCAGCAGCCGGGACAGGGGCGGGGGGACTGAAGCTTTCTTT. Protein: CASSRDRGGGTEAFF.